Listed below are T cell receptor beta chains from one sample, sequenced in a study of CD8 T cells in ankylosing spondylitis. MiXCR was run by TCRdb on the 5' RACE reads, yielding one entry per CDR3 protein. The sample records 250,000 to 400,000 distinct CDR3 sequences, around 10% being singletons. The sequenced material came from blood, either unsorted or a sorted T cell fraction (not recorded which). The receptors derive from a female donor with ankylosing spondylitis or in good health (not recorded which). Each CDR3 is given with its conserved first and last residue. The order of the fields is D gene, clone size, J gene, V gene, CDR3 DNA, CDR3 protein. D genes are given only for firm matches. Expanded clones get a size class; other rows say once, few or many, or leave the size out.

d_call: NA; clone_size: many; j_call: TRBJ2-1; v_call: TRBV10-2; cdr3_nt: TGCGCCAGCCGTCGACTACCCTACAATGAGCAGTTCTTC; cdr3_aa: CASRRLPYNEQFF
d_call: NA; clone_size: many; j_call: TRBJ2-7; v_call: TRBV6-1; cdr3_nt: TGTGCCAGCATAATAGATGGGGGGACCCCCTCCTACGAGCAGTACTTC; cdr3_aa: CASIIDGGTPSYEQYF
d_call: NA; clone_size: many; j_call: TRBJ1-5; v_call: TRBV12-3/TRBV12-4; cdr3_nt: TGTGCCAGCAGTTTAGTGAAGGGACGGAATCAGCCCCAGCATTTT; cdr3_aa: CASSLVKGRNQPQHF
d_call: NA; clone_size: NA; j_call: TRBJ1-1; v_call: TRBV9; cdr3_nt: TGTGCCAGCAGCGCGGACGGATACACTGAAGCTTTCTTT; cdr3_aa: CASSADGYTEAFF
d_call: NA; clone_size: few; j_call: TRBJ2-1; v_call: TRBV7-6; cdr3_nt: TGTGCCAGCAGCCGCGGGCCCTACAATGAGCAGTTCTTC; cdr3_aa: CASSRGPYNEQFF
d_call: NA; clone_size: many; j_call: TRBJ2-7; v_call: TRBV27; cdr3_nt: TGTGCCAGCAGTTTACATGGTAGCGGCTACGAGCAGTACTTC; cdr3_aa: CASSLHGSGYEQYF
d_call: TRBD2; clone_size: many; j_call: TRBJ2-3; v_call: TRBV20-1; cdr3_nt: TGCAGTGCTAGTACTAGCGGCGTCACAGATACGCAGTATTTT; cdr3_aa: CSASTSGVTDTQYF
d_call: NA; clone_size: many; j_call: TRBJ2-4; v_call: TRBV6-1; cdr3_nt: TGTGCCAGCAGTCCTACAGGGTTTGGAAACATTCAGTACTTC; cdr3_aa: CASSPTGFGNIQYF
d_call: NA; clone_size: NA; j_call: TRBJ2-1; v_call: TRBV27; cdr3_nt: TGTGCCAGCAGTTTAATGGCAACCGGCAATGAGCAGTTCTTC; cdr3_aa: CASSLMATGNEQFF
d_call: TRBD1; clone_size: many; j_call: TRBJ1-1; v_call: TRBV12-3/TRBV12-4; cdr3_nt: TGTGCCAGCAGTGGAGTAGACAGGGACACTGAAGCTTTCTTT; cdr3_aa: CASSGVDRDTEAFF
d_call: TRBD2; clone_size: many; j_call: TRBJ2-2; v_call: TRBV6-2/TRBV6-3; cdr3_nt: TGTGCCAGCAGTTACCCCTCGACTAGCGGGATAGGAGTTAACACCGGGGAGCTGTTTTTT; cdr3_aa: CASSYPSTSGIGVNTGELFF
d_call: TRBD1; clone_size: many; j_call: TRBJ1-2; v_call: TRBV12-3/TRBV12-4; cdr3_nt: TGTGCCAGCAGCCGGGACAGCGCAAGCTACACCTTC; cdr3_aa: CASSRDSASYTF
d_call: TRBD1; clone_size: NA; j_call: TRBJ1-1; v_call: TRBV5-1; cdr3_nt: TGCGCCAGCAGCTTGGAGGACAGGGCCACTGAAGCTTTCTTT; cdr3_aa: CASSLEDRATEAFF
d_call: NA; clone_size: many; j_call: TRBJ2-5; v_call: TRBV10-3; cdr3_nt: TGTGCCATCAGTGAGTCGTGGAGCCAAGAGACCCAGTACTTC; cdr3_aa: CAISESWSQETQYF
d_call: NA; clone_size: many; j_call: TRBJ2-5; v_call: TRBV20-1; cdr3_nt: TGCAGTGCTAAACGAGGCGAGACCCAGTACTTC; cdr3_aa: CSAKRGETQYF
d_call: NA; clone_size: many; j_call: TRBJ2-1; v_call: TRBV5-1; cdr3_nt: TGCGCCAGCAGCTTGTACCAGGATGAGCAGTTCTTC; cdr3_aa: CASSLYQDEQFF
d_call: NA; clone_size: NA; j_call: TRBJ2-7; v_call: TRBV30; cdr3_nt: TGTGCCTGGAGAAGGTGGGACGGAGCCTACGAGCAGTACTTC; cdr3_aa: CAWRRWDGAYEQYF
d_call: NA; clone_size: many; j_call: TRBJ1-5; v_call: TRBV5-5; cdr3_nt: TGTGCCAGCAGCCCCCAGGCACGGTCTTGGAATCAGCCCCAGCATTTT; cdr3_aa: CASSPQARSWNQPQHF
d_call: NA; clone_size: many; j_call: TRBJ2-5; v_call: TRBV5-1; cdr3_nt: TGCGCCAGCAGCTTGACCCAGGCCCGACAAGAGACCCAGTACTTC; cdr3_aa: CASSLTQARQETQYF
d_call: TRBD1; clone_size: many; j_call: TRBJ1-5; v_call: TRBV10-3; cdr3_nt: TGTGCCATGGGACAGGGAAATCAGCCCCAGCATTTT; cdr3_aa: CAMGQGNQPQHF
d_call: NA; clone_size: few; j_call: TRBJ2-5; v_call: TRBV28; cdr3_nt: TGTGCCAGCAGTTTACTAGCGGACAGCGACTTACTAAAGCAAGAGACCCAGTACTTC; cdr3_aa: CASSLLADSDLLKQETQYF
d_call: NA; clone_size: many; j_call: TRBJ1-1; v_call: TRBV6-5; cdr3_nt: TGTGCCAGCATTAACAGCAAGAACACTGAAGCTTTCTTT; cdr3_aa: CASINSKNTEAFF
d_call: TRBD2; clone_size: many; j_call: TRBJ2-1; v_call: TRBV6-2/TRBV6-3; cdr3_nt: TGTGCCAGCAGGACTGGGCGGGAGGGCCTTACACGCTCCTACAATGAGCAGTTCTTC; cdr3_aa: CASRTGREGLTRSYNEQFF
d_call: NA; clone_size: many; j_call: TRBJ2-5; v_call: TRBV4-2; cdr3_nt: TGTGCCAGCAGCCAGAGGACACAAGAGACCCAGTACTTC; cdr3_aa: CASSQRTQETQYF
d_call: NA; clone_size: NA; j_call: TRBJ2-6; v_call: TRBV12-3/TRBV12-4; cdr3_nt: TGTGCCAGCAGCCTCCGGCGGATCTCTGGGGCCAACGTCCTGACTTTC; cdr3_aa: CASSLRRISGANVLTF
d_call: NA; clone_size: many; j_call: TRBJ2-1; v_call: TRBV12-3/TRBV12-4; cdr3_nt: TGTGCCAGCAGTTTGGGCTCGTTTTCCGATGAGCAGTTCTTC; cdr3_aa: CASSLGSFSDEQFF
d_call: NA; clone_size: NA; j_call: TRBJ1-1; v_call: TRBV12-3/TRBV12-4; cdr3_nt: TGTGCCAGCAGTTTAAATTTGGAGAGTACTGAAGCTTTCTTT; cdr3_aa: CASSLNLESTEAFF
d_call: NA; clone_size: many; j_call: TRBJ2-3; v_call: TRBV20-1; cdr3_nt: TGCAGTGCTCTTCTTGGGGATACGCAGTATTTT; cdr3_aa: CSALLGDTQYF
d_call: TRBD2; clone_size: NA; j_call: TRBJ2-1; v_call: TRBV12-3/TRBV12-4; cdr3_nt: TGTGCCAGCTGTCCCACATTAGGTCTATCGCGGGAGGGGTCGAATGAGCAGTTCTTC; cdr3_aa: CASCPTLGLSREGSNEQFF
d_call: TRBD1; clone_size: few; j_call: TRBJ1-1; v_call: TRBV7-3; cdr3_nt: TGTGCCAGCAGCTCACAGGGGGGATGGACTGAAGCTTTCTTT; cdr3_aa: CASSSQGGWTEAFF
d_call: NA; clone_size: many; j_call: TRBJ2-6; v_call: TRBV12-3/TRBV12-4; cdr3_nt: TGTGCCAGCGGGGGCGGCTCTGGGGCCAACGTCCTGACTTTC; cdr3_aa: CASGGGSGANVLTF
d_call: NA; clone_size: NA; j_call: TRBJ1-1; v_call: TRBV11-2; cdr3_nt: TGTGCCAGCAGCGCTGGGACCTTCGGCACTGAAGCTTTCTTT; cdr3_aa: CASSAGTFGTEAFF
d_call: NA; clone_size: few; j_call: TRBJ1-5; v_call: TRBV7-2; cdr3_nt: TGTGCCAGCAGCTTGGGGGTCGCTCGCGTGCCCCAGCATTTT; cdr3_aa: CASSLGVARVPQHF
d_call: NA; clone_size: NA; j_call: TRBJ2-5; v_call: TRBV5-1; cdr3_nt: TGCGCCAGCAGCTTGGACAGGGTCCGGGAGACCCAGTACTTC; cdr3_aa: CASSLDRVRETQYF
d_call: TRBD1; clone_size: few; j_call: TRBJ2-3; v_call: TRBV19; cdr3_nt: TGTGCCAGTAGTATTTTACAGGGGATGACAGATACGCAGTATTTT; cdr3_aa: CASSILQGMTDTQYF
d_call: TRBD2; clone_size: few; j_call: TRBJ2-7; v_call: TRBV6-5; cdr3_nt: TGTGCCAGCAGTACTAGCGGAGGGGGGGGCTACGAGCAGTACTTC; cdr3_aa: CASSTSGGGGYEQYF
d_call: TRBD1; clone_size: NA; j_call: TRBJ2-5; v_call: TRBV5-1; cdr3_nt: TGCGCCAGCAACTCCGGACAGGAGTTGTACCAAGAGACCCAGTACTTC; cdr3_aa: CASNSGQELYQETQYF
d_call: NA; clone_size: few; j_call: TRBJ2-3; v_call: TRBV2; cdr3_nt: TGTGCCAGCAGCGGCCCACAGGGTTGGTCAGATACGCAGTATTTT; cdr3_aa: CASSGPQGWSDTQYF
d_call: TRBD2; clone_size: NA; j_call: TRBJ2-1; v_call: TRBV20-1; cdr3_nt: TGCAGTGCTCGACAACTAGCGGGCCCCTACAATGAGCAGTTCTTC; cdr3_aa: CSARQLAGPYNEQFF
d_call: NA; clone_size: many; j_call: TRBJ1-3; v_call: TRBV2; cdr3_nt: TGTGCCAGCAGTGAGGAGCTTTACCTCTCGGCCCTCTCTGGAAACACCATATATTTT; cdr3_aa: CASSEELYLSALSGNTIYF
d_call: TRBD1; clone_size: few; j_call: TRBJ1-5; v_call: TRBV20-1; cdr3_nt: TGCAGTGCTAGGATTACAGGGGAGGGCAATCAGCCCCAGCATTTT; cdr3_aa: CSARITGEGNQPQHF
d_call: TRBD1; clone_size: many; j_call: TRBJ1-5; v_call: TRBV20-1; cdr3_nt: TGCAGTGCTACTGAACCCGACAGGGGTAGCAATCAGCCCCAGCATTTT; cdr3_aa: CSATEPDRGSNQPQHF
d_call: NA; clone_size: many; j_call: TRBJ1-1; v_call: TRBV20-1; cdr3_nt: TGCAGTGGGGCTCAAAACACTGAAGCTTTCTTT; cdr3_aa: CSGAQNTEAFF
d_call: TRBD1; clone_size: many; j_call: TRBJ2-7; v_call: TRBV20-1; cdr3_nt: TGCAGTGCTAGAGCGGGACAGGGTAAAATCTACGAGCAGTACTTC; cdr3_aa: CSARAGQGKIYEQYF
d_call: NA; clone_size: many; j_call: TRBJ2-5; v_call: TRBV12-3/TRBV12-4; cdr3_nt: TGTGCCAGCAGCCCTTACGACAGGCTAGAGACCCAGTACTTC; cdr3_aa: CASSPYDRLETQYF
d_call: NA; clone_size: many; j_call: TRBJ2-2; v_call: TRBV10-2; cdr3_nt: TGCGCCAGCACCCCGAGAGGTGTGAACACCGGGGAGCTGTTTTTT; cdr3_aa: CASTPRGVNTGELFF
d_call: NA; clone_size: NA; j_call: TRBJ1-3; v_call: TRBV11-1; cdr3_nt: TGTGCCAGCAGCTCGACAACCTGGGGAGGGGACTCTGGAAACACCATATATTTT; cdr3_aa: CASSSTTWGGDSGNTIYF
d_call: NA; clone_size: many; j_call: TRBJ1-2; v_call: TRBV2; cdr3_nt: TGTGCCAGCAGTGAAAGGGGAACAATGCGCTACACCTTC; cdr3_aa: CASSERGTMRYTF
d_call: TRBD1; clone_size: few; j_call: TRBJ2-5; v_call: TRBV7-2; cdr3_nt: TGTGCCAGCACACCCCTGACAGGGCAAGAGACCCAGTACTTC; cdr3_aa: CASTPLTGQETQYF
d_call: NA; clone_size: NA; j_call: TRBJ2-7; v_call: TRBV29-1; cdr3_nt: TGCAGCGTTGTGGGCTCCCTCTCCTACGAGCAGTACTTC; cdr3_aa: CSVVGSLSYEQYF
d_call: NA; clone_size: many; j_call: TRBJ2-2; v_call: TRBV27; cdr3_nt: TGTGCCAGCAGTAAGAAAGGGGAGCTGTTTTTT; cdr3_aa: CASSKKGELFF
d_call: NA; clone_size: many; j_call: TRBJ2-7; v_call: TRBV20-1; cdr3_nt: TGCAGTGCCCCAATGACAGGTACCTACGAGCAGTACTTC; cdr3_aa: CSAPMTGTYEQYF
d_call: TRBD2; clone_size: many; j_call: TRBJ2-3; v_call: TRBV20-1; cdr3_nt: TGCAGTTCACCGGGAGGCCGCACAGATACGCAGTATTTT; cdr3_aa: CSSPGGRTDTQYF
d_call: NA; clone_size: many; j_call: TRBJ2-3; v_call: TRBV4-2; cdr3_nt: TGTGCCAGCAGCCAAGATCTCTCCGTGTATACGCAGTATTTT; cdr3_aa: CASSQDLSVYTQYF
d_call: NA; clone_size: many; j_call: TRBJ2-1; v_call: TRBV9; cdr3_nt: TGTGCCAGCAGTGACTCCGGACGTTGGATCAATGAGCAGTTCTTC; cdr3_aa: CASSDSGRWINEQFF